This T cell receptor (beta chain) was recorded in a study of cytomegalovirus exposure and HLA in healthy donors. In germline, CDR1 is ENHRY, CDR2 SYGVKD. The CDR3 runs 14 residues. With 3 bases removed from V and 5 bases from J, the gap between germline ends came to 12 bases. The PCR used 60 Vbeta and 13 Jbeta primers. Produced via immunoSEQ multiplex PCR; TCRdb's table is partial and in-frame only. This sample has 100,000 to 150,000 clones, with over 60% found just once. The sequence was obtained from a man aged 50-59 years in good health and CMV-seronegative. The sequenced material came from PBMCs. The chain couples TRBV10-3 to TRBJ2-3; possible D gene TRBD2, 5 bases. The CDR3 DNA is TGTGCCATCAGTGACTCAGTGGAGGTAGATACGCAGTATTTT. Translated, it gives CAISDSVEVDTQYF.